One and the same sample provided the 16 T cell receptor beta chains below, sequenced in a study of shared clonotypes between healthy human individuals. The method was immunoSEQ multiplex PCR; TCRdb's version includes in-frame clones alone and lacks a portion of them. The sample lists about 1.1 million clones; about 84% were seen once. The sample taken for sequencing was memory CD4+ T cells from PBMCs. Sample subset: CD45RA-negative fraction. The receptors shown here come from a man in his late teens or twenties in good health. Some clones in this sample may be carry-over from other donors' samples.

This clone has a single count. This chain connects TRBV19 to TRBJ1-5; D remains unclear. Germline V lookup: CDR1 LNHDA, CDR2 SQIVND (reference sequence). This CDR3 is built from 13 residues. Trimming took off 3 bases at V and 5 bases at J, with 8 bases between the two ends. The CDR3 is CASSIGLYQPQHF. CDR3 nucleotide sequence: TGTGCCAGTAGTATTGGCCTATATCAGCCCCAGCATTTT. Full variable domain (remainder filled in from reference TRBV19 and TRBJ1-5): DGGITQSPKYLFRKEGQNVTLSCEQNLNHDAMYWYRQDPGQGLRLIYYSQIVNDFQKGDIAEGYSVSREKKESFPLTVTSAQKNPTAFYLCASSIGLYQPQHFGDGTRLSIL.

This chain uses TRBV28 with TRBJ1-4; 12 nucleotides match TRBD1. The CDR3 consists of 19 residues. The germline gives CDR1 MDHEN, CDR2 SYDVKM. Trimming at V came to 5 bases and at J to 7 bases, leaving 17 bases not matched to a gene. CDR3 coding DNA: TGTGCCAGCAGTGTACCCCCGCGGGGACAGGGGGCGAGTCGTGAAAAACTGTTTTTT. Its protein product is CASSVPPRGQGASREKLFF.

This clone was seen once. This CDR3 reads CASSPGIPSYEQYF. The CDR3 DNA sequence: TGCGCCAGCAGCCCCGGGATTCCCTCCTACGAGCAGTACTTC. This chain connects TRBV5-1 to TRBJ2-7; a possible D gene is TRBD2 (5 bases). Germline CDR1 is SGHRS and CDR2 is YFSETQ. The V end lost 4 bases, the J end lost 0 bases, and 11 bases lay between the germline ends. The CDR3 spans 14 residues.

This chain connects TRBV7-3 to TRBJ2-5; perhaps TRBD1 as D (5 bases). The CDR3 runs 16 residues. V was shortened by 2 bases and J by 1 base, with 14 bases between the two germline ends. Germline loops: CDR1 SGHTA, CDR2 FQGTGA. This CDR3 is CASSLGVQAAQETQYF. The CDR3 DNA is TGTGCCAGCAGCTTAGGGGTACAGGCAGCCCAAGAGACCCAGTACTTC.

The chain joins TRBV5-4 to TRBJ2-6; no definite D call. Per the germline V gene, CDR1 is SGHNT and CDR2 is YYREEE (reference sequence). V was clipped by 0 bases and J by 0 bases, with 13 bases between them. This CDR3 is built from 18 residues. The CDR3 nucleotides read TGTGCCAGCAGCTTGGGGTCTGATAGACGCTCTGGGGCCAACGTCCTGACTTTC. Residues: CASSLGSDRRSGANVLTF.

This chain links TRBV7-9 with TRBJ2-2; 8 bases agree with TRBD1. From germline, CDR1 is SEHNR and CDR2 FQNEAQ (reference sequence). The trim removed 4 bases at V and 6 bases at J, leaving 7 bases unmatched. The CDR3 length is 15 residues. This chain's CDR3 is CASSSSWTGPGELFF. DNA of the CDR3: TGTGCCAGCAGCTCATCCTGGACAGGGCCCGGGGAGCTGTTTTTT.

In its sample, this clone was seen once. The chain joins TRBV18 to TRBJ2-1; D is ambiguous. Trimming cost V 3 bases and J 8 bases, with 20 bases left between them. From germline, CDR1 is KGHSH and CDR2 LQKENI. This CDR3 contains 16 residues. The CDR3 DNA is TGTGCCAGCTCACCGGTATTGGTGTCATCTATTGATGAGCAGTTCTTC. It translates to CASSPVLVSSIDEQFF.

The CDR3 DNA is TGCGCCAGCAGGTGGCAGAGTAGCGGGTTCTACAATGAGCAGTTCTTC. Translation gives CASRWQSSGFYNEQFF. The V gene is TRBV5-1, the J gene TRBJ2-1; 7 nucleotides align to TRBD2. Germline CDR1 reads SGHRS; CDR2 reads YFSETQ. The CDR3 has 16 residues. The ends lost 5 bases at V and 3 bases at J; junction bases unmatched: 11.

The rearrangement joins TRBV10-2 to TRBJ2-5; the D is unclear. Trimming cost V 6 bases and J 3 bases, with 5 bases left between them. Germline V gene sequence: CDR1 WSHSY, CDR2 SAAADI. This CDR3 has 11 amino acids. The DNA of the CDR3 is TGCGCCAGCAGGGAAGAAGAGACCCAGTACTTC. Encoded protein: CASREEETQYF.

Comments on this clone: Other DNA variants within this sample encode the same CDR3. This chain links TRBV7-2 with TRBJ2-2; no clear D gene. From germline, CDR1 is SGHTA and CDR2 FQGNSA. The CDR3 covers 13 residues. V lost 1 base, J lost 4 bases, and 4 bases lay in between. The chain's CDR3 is CASSLDGTGELFF. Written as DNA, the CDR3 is TGTGCCAGCAGCTTAGATGGCACCGGGGAGCTGTTTTTT.

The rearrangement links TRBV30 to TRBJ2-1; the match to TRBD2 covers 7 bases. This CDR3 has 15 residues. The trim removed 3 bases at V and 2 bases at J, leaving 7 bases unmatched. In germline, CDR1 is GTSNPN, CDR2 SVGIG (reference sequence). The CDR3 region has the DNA TGTGCCTGGAGCTCGACGGGAGGACCCTACAATGAGCAGTTCTTC. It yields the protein CAWSSTGGPYNEQFF.

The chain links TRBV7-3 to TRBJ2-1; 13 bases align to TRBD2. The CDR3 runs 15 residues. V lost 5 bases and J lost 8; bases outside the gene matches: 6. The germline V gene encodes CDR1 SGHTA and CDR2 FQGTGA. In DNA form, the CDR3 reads TGTGCCAGCAGCCCGGGACTAGCGGGAATGGATGAGCAGTTCTTC. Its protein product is CASSPGLAGMDEQFF. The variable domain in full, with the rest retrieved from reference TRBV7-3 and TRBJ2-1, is GAGVSQTPSNKVTEKGKYVELRCDPISGHTALYWYRQSLGQGPEFLIYFQGTGAADDSGLPNDRFFAVRPEGSVSTLKIQRTERGDSAVYLCASSPGLAGMDEQFFGPGTRLTVL.

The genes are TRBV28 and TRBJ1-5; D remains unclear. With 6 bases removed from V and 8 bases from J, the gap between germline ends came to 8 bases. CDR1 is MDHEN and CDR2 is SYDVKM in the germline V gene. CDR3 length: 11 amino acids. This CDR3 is CASSLLEPQHF. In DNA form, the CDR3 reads TGTGCCAGCAGCCTTTTGGAGCCCCAGCATTTT.

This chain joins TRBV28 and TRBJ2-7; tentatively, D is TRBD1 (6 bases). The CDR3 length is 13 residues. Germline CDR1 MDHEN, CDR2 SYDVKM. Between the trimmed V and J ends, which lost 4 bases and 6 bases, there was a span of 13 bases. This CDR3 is CASSSFPRGEQYF. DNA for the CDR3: TGTGCCAGCAGTTCATTTCCCAGGGGCGAGCAGTACTTC.

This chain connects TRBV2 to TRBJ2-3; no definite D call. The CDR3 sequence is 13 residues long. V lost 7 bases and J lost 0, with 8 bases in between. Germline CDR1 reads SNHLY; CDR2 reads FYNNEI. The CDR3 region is CASTIYSTDTQYF. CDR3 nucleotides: TGTGCCAGCACCATATATAGCACAGATACGCAGTATTTT.

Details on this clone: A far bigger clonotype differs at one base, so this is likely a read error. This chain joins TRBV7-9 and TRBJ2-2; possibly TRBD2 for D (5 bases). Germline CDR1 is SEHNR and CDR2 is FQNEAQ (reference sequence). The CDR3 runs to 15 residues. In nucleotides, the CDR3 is TGTGCCAGCAGCACCCGGACGGGGAGCGCCGGGGAGCCGTTTTTT. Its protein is CASSTRTGSAGEPFF. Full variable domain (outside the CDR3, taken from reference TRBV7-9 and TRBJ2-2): DTGVSQNPRHKITKRGQNVTFRCDPISEHNRLYWYRQTLGQGPEFLTYFQNEAQLEKSRLLSDRFSAERPKGSFSTLEIQRTEQGDSAMYLCASSTRTGSAGEPFFGEGSRLTVL.